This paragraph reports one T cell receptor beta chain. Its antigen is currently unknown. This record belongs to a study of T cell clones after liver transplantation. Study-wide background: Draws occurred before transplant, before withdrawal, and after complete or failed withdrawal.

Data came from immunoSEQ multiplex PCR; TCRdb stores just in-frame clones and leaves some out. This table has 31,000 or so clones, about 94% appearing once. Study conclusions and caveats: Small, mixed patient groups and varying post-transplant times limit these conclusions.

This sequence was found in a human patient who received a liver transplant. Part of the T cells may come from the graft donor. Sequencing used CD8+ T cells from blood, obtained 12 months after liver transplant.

The CDR3 nucleotides read TGTGCCAGCAGCTCATTTGCGGGACTAGAGACCGAGCAGTACTTC. This sequence encodes CASSSFAGLETEQYF. V is TRBV21-1 and J is TRBJ2-7; the table's D call, TRBD2, has no DNA check behind it. TRBV21-1 is assigned pseudogene status. The CDR3 loop spans 15 amino acids.